This is a list of T cell receptor beta chains from one sample in a study of regulatory T cells in long-lasting Graves disease. TCRdb itself ran the multiplex PCR reads through MiXCR, one entry per CDR3 protein. This table holds hundreds of thousands of distinct CDR3 sequences, about 18% found once. The input for sequencing was peripheral blood mononuclear cells (PBMCs), taken when the disease was refractory, from a patient treated with antithyroid drugs. Source of these receptors: a female donor with Graves disease. Each CDR3 is given with its conserved first and last residue. A D gene is named only where the DNA matches it firmly. The listing skips clone size in some rows; elsewhere it reads once, few, many or a size class.

TRBJ1-1 | - | many | TRBV12-3/TRBV12-4 | TGTGCCAGCAGTTTAACGACAGTCACTGAAGCTTTCTTT | CASSLTTVTEAFF
TRBJ2-7 | - | many | TRBV12-3/TRBV12-4 | TGTGCCAGCAGTTCCGACACGAGCTCCTACGAGCAGTACTTC | CASSSDTSSYEQYF
TRBJ1-1 | - | many | TRBV10-3 | TGTGCCATCAGTGAGTCTGCGGGGGGTTGGGAAGCTTTCTTT | CAISESAGGWEAFF
TRBJ2-5 | - | many | TRBV7-3 | TGTGCCAGCACCCCATTCGACATCCAAGAGACCCAGTACTTC | CASTPFDIQETQYF
TRBJ2-3 | TRBD1 | - | TRBV28 | TGTGCCAGCGTCGACAGGGGAACAGATACGCAGTATTTT | CASVDRGTDTQYF
TRBJ2-3 | - | few | TRBV7-2 | TGTGCCAGCAGCTCGGGACTCTTGATCACAGATACGCAGTATTTT | CASSSGLLITDTQYF
TRBJ2-5 | - | many | TRBV20-1 | TGCAGTGCACACGCGGGGAGCAAAGAGACCCAGTACTTC | CSAHAGSKETQYF
TRBJ2-4 | TRBD2 | many | TRBV7-2 | TGTGCCAGCAGCGCGGGGGGGAACATTCAGTACTTC | CASSAGGNIQYF
TRBJ2-7 | - | few | TRBV7-2 | TGTGCCAGCAGCCTATCTAGCGCAAGCTCCTACGAGCAGTACTTC | CASSLSSASSYEQYF
TRBJ1-4 | - | many | TRBV5-5 | TGTGCCAGCACCCGGGTTTGGGGAACCGAAAAACTGTTTTTT | CASTRVWGTEKLFF
TRBJ2-5 | TRBD2 | many | TRBV3-1 | TGTGCCAGCAGCCGTAGCGGGTACCAAGAGACCCAGTACTTC | CASSRSGYQETQYF
TRBJ2-7 | - | - | TRBV10-3 | TGTGCCATAGACCAGACAGGTTGGGGAGAGCAGTACTTC | CAIDQTGWGEQYF
TRBJ1-1 | - | - | TRBV29-1 | TGCAGCGTTGAGTCTTACAGGGATTCTGAAGCTTTCTTT | CSVESYRDSEAFF
TRBJ1-4 | TRBD1 | - | TRBV5-1 | TGCGCCAGCAGCTTTAACAGGGGGCTGGGGGAAAAACTGTTTTTT | CASSFNRGLGEKLFF
TRBJ1-2 | TRBD1 | - | TRBV5-4 | TGTGCCAGCAGGCTGGGACAGGATCAGTATGGCTACACCTTC | CASRLGQDQYGYTF
TRBJ2-1 | TRBD2 | - | TRBV20-1 | TGCAGTGCTAGGGAGGGACTAGGACTCTACAATGAGCAGTTCTTC | CSAREGLGLYNEQFF
TRBJ1-1 | - | few | TRBV7-8 | TGTGCCAGCAGCCCTAGGACAGCCACTGAAGCTTTCTTT | CASSPRTATEAFF
TRBJ1-1 | - | few | TRBV10-1 | TGCGCCAGCAGTGGGACCGCGGAAGCTTTCTTT | CASSGTAEAFF
TRBJ2-7 | TRBD1 | - | TRBV9 | TGTGCCAGCAGCGTAGCCGGGACAGGTAAATACGAGCAGTACTTC | CASSVAGTGKYEQYF
TRBJ1-4 | - | - | TRBV6-2/TRBV6-3 | TGTGCCAGCACTCGCCGGGACACTCTCCGGAGTGAAAAACTGTTTTTT | CASTRRDTLRSEKLFF
TRBJ2-2 | - | few | TRBV30 | TGTGCCTGGAGTGTCCTGGCGGAAATGAACACCGGGGAGCTGTTTTTT | CAWSVLAEMNTGELFF
TRBJ1-2 | - | many | TRBV6-1 | TGTGCCAGCAGTGAAGCGCCTGACGATCACTATGGCTACACCTTC | CASSEAPDDHYGYTF
TRBJ2-7 | TRBD2 | - | TRBV5-1 | TGCGCCAGCAGCTTAGGGACTAGCGGGAGAGAGCAGTACTTC | CASSLGTSGREQYF
TRBJ2-7 | TRBD2 | few | TRBV7-2 | TGTGCCAGCAGCTTAGCGTTAGCGGGAGACTACGAGCAGTACTTC | CASSLALAGDYEQYF
TRBJ1-1 | - | - | TRBV5-1 | TGCGCCAGCAGCTTGGTGGGGCAGGAAAAAGGGTCTGAAGCTTTCTTT | CASSLVGQEKGSEAFF
TRBJ2-7 | - | many | TRBV7-2 | TGTGCCAGCAGCTTGGGGGCGGGAGTTGGCGAGCAGTACTTC | CASSLGAGVGEQYF
TRBJ2-1 | - | few | TRBV12-3/TRBV12-4 | TGTGCCAGCAGTAAAACGGGGGGCCGACCTTCCTACAATGAGCAGTTCTTC | CASSKTGGRPSYNEQFF
TRBJ2-6 | - | many | TRBV3-1 | TGTGCCAGCAGCCAAGAGTCAGGGGCCAACGTCCTGACTTTC | CASSQESGANVLTF
TRBJ1-2 | TRBD1 | few | TRBV29-1 | TGCAGCGTGGGACAGGGGGCGGGTGGCTACACCTTC | CSVGQGAGGYTF
TRBJ2-4 | TRBD1 | few | TRBV27 | TGTGCCAGCAGTTCCCGGGACAGAGCAAACATTCAGTACTTC | CASSSRDRANIQYF
TRBJ2-5 | - | many | TRBV2 | TGTGCCAGCCGGGAGTGGGTCCAAGAGACCCAGTACTTC | CASREWVQETQYF
TRBJ2-5 | TRBD2 | many | TRBV28 | TGTGCCAGCAGCGGACTAGCGGGAGGGGTGGAGACCCAGTACTTC | CASSGLAGGVETQYF
TRBJ1-6 | - | many | TRBV15 | TGTGCCACCAGCAGCCCCAATTCACCCCTCCACTTT | CATSSPNSPLHF
TRBJ2-4 | - | - | TRBV11-2 | TGTGCCAGCAGCCCTCCGGGACGGGAAAACATTCAGTACTTC | CASSPPGRENIQYF
TRBJ1-6 | TRBD1 | - | TRBV9 | TGTGCCAGCAGCGCCCGACAGGGCTCCTATAATTCACCCCTCCACTTT | CASSARQGSYNSPLHF
TRBJ2-2 | TRBD2 | few | TRBV19 | TGTGCCAGTAGTATCCTGGGACTAGCGGGATTCACCGGGGAGCTGTTTTTT | CASSILGLAGFTGELFF